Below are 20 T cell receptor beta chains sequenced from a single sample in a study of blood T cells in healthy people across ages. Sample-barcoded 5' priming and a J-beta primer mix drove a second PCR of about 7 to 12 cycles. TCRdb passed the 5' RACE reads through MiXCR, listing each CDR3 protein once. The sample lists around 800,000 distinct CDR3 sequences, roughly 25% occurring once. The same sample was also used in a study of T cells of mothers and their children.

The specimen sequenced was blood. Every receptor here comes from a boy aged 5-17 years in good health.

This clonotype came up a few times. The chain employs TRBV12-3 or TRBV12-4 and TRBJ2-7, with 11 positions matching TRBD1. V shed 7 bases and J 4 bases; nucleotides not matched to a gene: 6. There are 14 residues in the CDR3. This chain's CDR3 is CASTLGQGAYEQYF. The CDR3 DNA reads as TGTGCCAGCACCCTCGGACAGGGGGCATACGAGCAGTACTTC.

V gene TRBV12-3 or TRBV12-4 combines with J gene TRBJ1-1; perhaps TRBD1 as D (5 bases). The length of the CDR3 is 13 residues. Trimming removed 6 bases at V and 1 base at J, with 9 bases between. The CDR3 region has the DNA TGTGCCAGCAGCACACAGGAGAACACTGAAGCTTTCTTT. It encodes CASSTQENTEAFF.

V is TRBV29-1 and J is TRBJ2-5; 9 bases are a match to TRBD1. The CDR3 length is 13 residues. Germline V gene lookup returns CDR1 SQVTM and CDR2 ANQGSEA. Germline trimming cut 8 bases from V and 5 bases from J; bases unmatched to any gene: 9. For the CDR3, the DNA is TGCAGCCTACAACAGGGGGCTGGGGAGACCCAGTACTTC. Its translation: CSLQQGAGETQYF.

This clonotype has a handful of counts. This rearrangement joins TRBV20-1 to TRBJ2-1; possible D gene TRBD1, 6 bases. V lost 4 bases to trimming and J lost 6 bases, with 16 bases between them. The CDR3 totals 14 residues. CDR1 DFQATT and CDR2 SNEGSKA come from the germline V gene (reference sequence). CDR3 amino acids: CSAKRQELFNEQFF. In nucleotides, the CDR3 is TGCAGTGCTAAACGACAGGAGTTATTCAATGAGCAGTTCTTC.

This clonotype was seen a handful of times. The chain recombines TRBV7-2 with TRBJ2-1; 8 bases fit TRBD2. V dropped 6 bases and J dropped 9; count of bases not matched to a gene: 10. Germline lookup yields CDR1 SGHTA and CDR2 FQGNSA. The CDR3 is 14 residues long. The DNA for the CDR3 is TGTGCCAGCAGACCGGGGGGGCCGTTATTTGAGCAGTTCTTC. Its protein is CASRPGGPLFEQFF.

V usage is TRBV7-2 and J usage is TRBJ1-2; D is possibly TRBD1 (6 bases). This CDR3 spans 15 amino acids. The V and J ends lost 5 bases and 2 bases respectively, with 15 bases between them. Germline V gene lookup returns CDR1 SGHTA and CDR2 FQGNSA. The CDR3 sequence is CASSAMGTGNYGYTF. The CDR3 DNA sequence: TGTGCCAGCAGCGCAATGGGCACAGGGAACTATGGCTACACCTTC.

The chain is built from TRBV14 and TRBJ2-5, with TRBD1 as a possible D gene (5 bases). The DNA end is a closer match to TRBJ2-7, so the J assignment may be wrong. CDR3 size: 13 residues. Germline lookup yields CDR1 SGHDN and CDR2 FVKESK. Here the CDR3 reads CASSQGQFYEQYF. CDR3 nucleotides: TGTGCCAGCAGCCAAGGACAGTTCTACGAGCAGTACTTC.

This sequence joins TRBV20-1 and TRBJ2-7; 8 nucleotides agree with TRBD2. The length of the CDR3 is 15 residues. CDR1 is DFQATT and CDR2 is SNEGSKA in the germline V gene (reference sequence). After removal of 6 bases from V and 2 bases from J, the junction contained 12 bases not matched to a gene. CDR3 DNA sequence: TGCAGTGCCCGGATGTTAGCGGGGTCCACCTACGAGCAGTACTTC. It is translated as CSARMLAGSTYEQYF.

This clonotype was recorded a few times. Written as DNA, the CDR3 is TGCGCCAGCAGCCAAGTCGGACGCGGGGGGGCAGGGGAGACCCAGTACTTC. Protein product: CASSQVGRGGAGETQYF. This chain joins TRBV4-1 and TRBJ2-1; the match to TRBD2 covers 9 bases. The J call is doubtful: the DNA matches TRBJ2-5 better. Germline V gives CDR1 MGHRA, CDR2 YSYEKL. This CDR3 has 17 amino acids.

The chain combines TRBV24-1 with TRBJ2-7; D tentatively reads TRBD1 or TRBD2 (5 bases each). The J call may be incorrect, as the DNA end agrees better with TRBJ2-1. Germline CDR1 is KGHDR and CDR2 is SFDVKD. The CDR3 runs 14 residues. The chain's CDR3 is CATSEGTVVNEQFF. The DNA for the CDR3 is TGTGCCACCAGTGAGGGGACCGTCGTCAATGAGCAGTTCTTC.

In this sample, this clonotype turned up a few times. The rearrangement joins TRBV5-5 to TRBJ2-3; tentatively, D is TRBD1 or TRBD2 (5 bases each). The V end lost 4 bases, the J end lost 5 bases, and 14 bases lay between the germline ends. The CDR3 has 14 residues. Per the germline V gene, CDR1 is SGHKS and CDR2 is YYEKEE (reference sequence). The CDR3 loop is CASSHGTGLDTQYF. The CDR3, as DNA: TGTGCCAGCAGCCACGGGACGGGGCTAGATACGCAGTATTTT. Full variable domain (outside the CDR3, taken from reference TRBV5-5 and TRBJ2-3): DAGVTQSPTHLIKTRGQQVTLRCSPISGHKSVSWYQQVLGQGPQFIFQYYEKEERGRGNFPDRFSARQFPNYSSELNVNALLLGDSALYLCASSHGTGLDTQYFGPGTRLTVL.

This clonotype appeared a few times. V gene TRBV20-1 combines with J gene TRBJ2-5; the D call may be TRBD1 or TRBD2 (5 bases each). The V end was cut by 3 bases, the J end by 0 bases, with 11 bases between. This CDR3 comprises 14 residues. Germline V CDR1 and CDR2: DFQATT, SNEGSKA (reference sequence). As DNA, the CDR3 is TGCAGTGCTAGGTCGGGGACCTACCAAGAGACCCAGTACTTC. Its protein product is CSARSGTYQETQYF.

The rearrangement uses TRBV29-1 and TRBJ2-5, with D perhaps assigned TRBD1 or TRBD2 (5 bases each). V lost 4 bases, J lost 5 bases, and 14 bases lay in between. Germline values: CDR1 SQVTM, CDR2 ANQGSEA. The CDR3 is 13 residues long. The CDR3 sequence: CSVGRGPSETQYF. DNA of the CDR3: TGCAGCGTTGGTAGGGGACCCAGTGAGACCCAGTACTTC.

CDR3 protein: CASSAARGRETQYF. Here the CDR3 DNA reads TGTGCCAGCAGTGCAGCGAGGGGGCGAGAGACCCAGTACTTC. The chain combines TRBV2 with TRBJ2-5; the match to TRBD1 covers 7 bases. Germline assignment: CDR1 SNHLY and CDR2 FYNNEI. There are 14 residues in the CDR3. Trimming cost V 4 bases and J 4 bases; bases outside gene matches: 6.

CDR3 sequence reads: CSVTGGDLTDTQYF. The CDR3 DNA follows: TGCAGCGTTACGGGAGGCGATCTCACAGATACGCAGTATTTT. The chain joins TRBV29-1 to TRBJ2-3, with TRBD2 matching over 7 bases. The CDR3 is 14 amino acids. V was clipped by 5 bases and J by 2 bases; unmatched bases: 7. Germline V CDR1 and CDR2: SQVTM, ANQGSEA.

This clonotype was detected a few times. The CDR3 region is CASSLPGQATGGYTF. CDR3 coding DNA: TGTGCCAGCAGCTTGCCGGGACAGGCCACCGGCGGCTACACCTTC. The chain couples TRBV5-5 to TRBJ1-2, with 8 bases matching TRBD1. CDR1 SGHKS and CDR2 YYEKEE come from the germline V gene (reference sequence). V was pared by 1 base and J by 8 bases, with 10 bases of the junction left unmatched. CDR3 length equals 15 residues.

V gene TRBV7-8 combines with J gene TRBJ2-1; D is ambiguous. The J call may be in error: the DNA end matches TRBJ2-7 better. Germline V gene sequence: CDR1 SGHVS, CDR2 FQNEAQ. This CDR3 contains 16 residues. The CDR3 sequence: CASSLDPLRGSYEQYF. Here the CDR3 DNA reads TGTGCCAGCAGCCTTGACCCCCTTAGAGGCTCCTACGAGCAGTACTTC.

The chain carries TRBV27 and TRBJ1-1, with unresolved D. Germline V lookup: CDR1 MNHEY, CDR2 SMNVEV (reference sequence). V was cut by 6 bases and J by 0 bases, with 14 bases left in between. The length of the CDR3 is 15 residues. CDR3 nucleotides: TGTGCCAGCAGCCCCCTGATCTACATGAACACTGAAGCTTTCTTT. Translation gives CASSPLIYMNTEAFF.

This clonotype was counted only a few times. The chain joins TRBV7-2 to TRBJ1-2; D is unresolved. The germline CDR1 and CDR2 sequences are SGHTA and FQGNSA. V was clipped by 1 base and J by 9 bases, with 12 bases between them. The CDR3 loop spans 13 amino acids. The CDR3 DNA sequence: TGTGCCAGCAGCTTAGTCAGGACGCGGAGCTACACCTTC. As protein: CASSLVRTRSYTF. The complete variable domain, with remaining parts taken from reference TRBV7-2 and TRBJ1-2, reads GAGVSQSPSNKVTEKGKDVELRCDPISGHTALYWYRQSLGQGLEFLIYFQGNSAPDKSGLPSDRFSAERTGGSVSTLTIQRTQQEDSAVYLCASSLVRTRSYTFGSGTRLTVV.

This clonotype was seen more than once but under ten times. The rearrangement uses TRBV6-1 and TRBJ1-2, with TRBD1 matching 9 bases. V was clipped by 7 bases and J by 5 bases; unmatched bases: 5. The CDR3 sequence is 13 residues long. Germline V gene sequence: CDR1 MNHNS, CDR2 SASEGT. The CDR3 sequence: CASITGGSYGYTF. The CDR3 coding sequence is TGTGCCAGCATTACAGGGGGCTCTTATGGCTACACCTTC.